This T cell receptor beta chain originates from a study of T cells in Graves' hyperthyroidism and ophthalmopathy (dated by TCRdb to the late 2010s). A note on the overall study: Peripheral blood samples were taken at the time of initial diagnosis, prior to any treatment. The 90 to 100 discovery patients were randomly split 7:3 into training and test sets. The paper reports TCR Vbeta CDR3 sequencing of approximately 140 peripheral blood samples: around 45 ophthalmopathy, roughly 80 hyperthyroidism and around 17 progressor patients. The study also compared thyroid tissue and blood T-cell repertoires from five or six Graves' hyperthyroidism patients. After sampling, hyperthyroidism patients received methimazole starting at 30 mg daily, and ophthalmopathy patients received high-dose intravenous methylprednisolone. A discovery cohort of approximately 97 patients, about 43 with Graves' ophthalmopathy and 55 to 65 with stable Graves' hyperthyroidism, was used to find distinguishing TCR V-J signatures. Prospective prediction of ophthalmopathy was tested in an independent validation cohort of fewer than 20 hyperthyroidism patients and some 17 patients who later progressed to ophthalmopathy.

This clonotype was seen ten or more times. There is no known antigen for this receptor. Nothing much larger sits one base from this clone, and base qualities are not available. Ophthalmopathy patients had moderately to severely active disease, with a Clinical Activity Score of 3 or more, a NOSPECS grade of 4 or more, and a disease duration of less than 3 months. Any patient with an uncontrolled infection, another autoimmune disease, pregnancy or lactation was excluded. Diagnoses were based on clinical symptoms, serum thyroxine and TRAb, thyroid ultrasound and orbital computed tomography. PBMCs were separated from over 9 ml of fresh peripheral blood using Ficoll-Paque density gradient centrifugation. Total RNA was extracted using Trizol reagent, and RNA quality was assessed on an Agilent 2100 Bioanalyzer. Trimming accounts for 6 bases at V and 8 bases at J, while the number of junction bases matched to no gene is 14. CDR1 and CDR2, looked up from the germline V gene, are SGHAT and FQNNGV. Counted from cysteine to phenylalanine, this CDR3 has 16 amino acids. Only the CDR3 portion is preserved as DNA: 48 bases, with reading frame beginning at the first base.

The TCR beta CDR3 regions were amplified from the RNA transcripts. The TCR CDR3 was subjected to a first round of RT-PCR using the HTBI primer set and the Qiagen OneStep RT-PCR kit. Libraries were constructed in a second round of multiplex PCR, after which size selection and purification were carried out. Libraries were sequenced paired-end with 100 bp reads on an Illumina HiSeq2000. The paper's data handling went like this. SOAPnuke was used to process the raw data, with reads discarded if the reads contained adapters or uncalled bases, had a mean Phred below 15, or lacked an exact constant-primer or identifier match. COPE v1.2.5 was used to merge high-quality paired reads, and clonotypes were defined as unique nucleotide sequences. MiTCR v1.1 was used to align the clonotypes against IMGT TRBV, TRBD and TRBJ reference segments. Only V-J combinations with frequency above 0.0001, covering 99.2% of repertoires, were analysed. The TCS score was defined as F50 (clonal expansion) divided by E x V (chaos), with BLOSUM62-based TCRdist calculated between CDR3 peptides within each V-J. Welch's t-statistics and random forest reduced 500 to 650 V-J features to some 14, which were used in a naive Bayes classifier (R e1071). The public reads were quality trimmed at Q25 with fastp and then assembled into clones with MiXCR by TCRdb, keeping productive beta chains. One record per CDR3 amino acid sequence lists the most common genes and DNA. TCRdb, not the original authors, processed these V and J calls. Across this sample there are around 250,000 distinct CDR3 sequences, with about a sixth seen only once. In total, the top ten clones hold about 30% of the sample.

Overall study outcomes, separate from this receptor: No statistical method was used to set the sample size in advance, and investigators knew the group allocation. In cross-validation, a model built on a 13 V-J signature told ophthalmopathy apart from stable hyperthyroidism with approximately 91% sensitivity and about 81% specificity, and in testing the same model reached 80%/75%. In validation, the model predicted progression to ophthalmopathy with around 71% sensitivity and 72% to 85% specificity, a median of roughly seven months before onset. Blood samples also contained most of the expanded thyroid clonotypes (frequency above 0.001), which suggests that blood repertoires may reflect thyroid immune responses.

The receptor was derived from a woman younger than 30 with Graves' ophthalmopathy. The sequenced sample consisted of blood. Here the chain combines TRBV11-2 and TRBJ2-1; 9 central bases correspond to TRBD1. The DNA sequence is TGTGCCAGCAGTCTCCGCCGGGACAGGGAGGGCGATGAGCAGTTCTTC. It encodes CASSLRRDREGDEQFF.